This is a list of T cell receptor beta chains from one sample in a study of cytotoxic CD8 clonotypes in ibrutinib-treated CLL. Assay: immunoSEQ multiplex PCR; the TCRdb copy retains only in-frame clones and omits some. The sample holds about 160,000 clones, about 88% seen once. Source: PBMCs, taken at disease progression, from a patient treated with ibrutinib. Every receptor here comes from a human donor with chronic lymphocytic leukemia. Both conserved end residues are part of each CDR3. The D gene is left open where the match is weak. The size entry is marked missing in some rows and otherwise reads once, few, many or a size class.

v_call: TRBV30; j_call: TRBJ1-1; d_call: TRBD1; clone_size: .; cdr3_nt: TGTGCCTGGAGTTTACAGGGGGCCACTGAAGCTTTCTTT; cdr3_aa: CAWSLQGATEAFF
v_call: TRBV29-1; j_call: TRBJ2-2; d_call: .; clone_size: .; cdr3_nt: TGCAGCGGGGGTAGGGGTCCGAACACCGGGGAGCTGTTTTTT; cdr3_aa: CSGGRGPNTGELFF
v_call: TRBV5-5; j_call: TRBJ1-1; d_call: .; clone_size: .; cdr3_nt: TGTGCCAGCACCGGGCGCCCGGACACGAACACTGAAGCTTTCTTT; cdr3_aa: CASTGRPDTNTEAFF
v_call: TRBV7-9; j_call: TRBJ2-7; d_call: TRBD2; clone_size: .; cdr3_nt: TGTGCCAGCAGCCGACTAGCGGGAGAAAAGCAGGAGGACTTC; cdr3_aa: CASSRLAGEKQEDF
v_call: TRBV27; j_call: TRBJ2-5; d_call: .; clone_size: .; cdr3_nt: TGTGCCAGCAGTTTCGGAATTGCGGGGAGCCAAGAGACCCAGTACTTC; cdr3_aa: CASSFGIAGSQETQYF
v_call: TRBV7-7; j_call: TRBJ2-7; d_call: TRBD2; clone_size: .; cdr3_nt: TGTGCTAGCAGCTTAGCTAGCGGGGCCTACGAGCAGTACTTC; cdr3_aa: CASSLASGAYEQYF
v_call: TRBV4-3; j_call: TRBJ2-3; d_call: .; clone_size: .; cdr3_nt: TGCGCCAGCAGCCAAGCCGGACGTGTTACAGATACGCAGTATTTT; cdr3_aa: CASSQAGRVTDTQYF
v_call: TRBV27; j_call: TRBJ2-2; d_call: .; clone_size: .; cdr3_nt: TGTGCCAGCAGTTGGGGTTCCGGGGAGCTGTTTTTT; cdr3_aa: CASSWGSGELFF
v_call: TRBV7-9; j_call: TRBJ2-5; d_call: TRBD1; clone_size: .; cdr3_nt: TGTGCCACCACCCGGACAGGGGGCTTAGAGACCCAGTACTTC; cdr3_aa: CATTRTGGLETQYF
v_call: TRBV5-6; j_call: TRBJ1-1; d_call: .; clone_size: .; cdr3_nt: TGTGCCAGCAGCTTGGCAGAAAACACTGAAGCTTTCTTT; cdr3_aa: CASSLAENTEAFF
v_call: TRBV19; j_call: TRBJ1-2; d_call: .; clone_size: few; cdr3_nt: TGTGCCAGTGGGGAAATGGTCTACACCTTC; cdr3_aa: CASGEMVYTF
v_call: TRBV9; j_call: TRBJ2-1; d_call: TRBD2; clone_size: .; cdr3_nt: TGTGCCAGCAGCAAACGTACACTAGCGGGATCCGTCAGTACTGTCTACAATGAGCAGTTCTTC; cdr3_aa: CASSKRTLAGSVSTVYNEQFF
v_call: TRBV2; j_call: TRBJ1-1; d_call: .; clone_size: .; cdr3_nt: TGTGCCAGCGGGTTGGGGGTGAACACTGAAGCTTTCTTT; cdr3_aa: CASGLGVNTEAFF
v_call: TRBV9; j_call: TRBJ2-2; d_call: .; clone_size: .; cdr3_nt: TGTGCCAGCAGTACTTTCTCCGGGAGACTCGGGGAGCTGTTTTTT; cdr3_aa: CASSTFSGRLGELFF
v_call: TRBV5-4; j_call: TRBJ1-1; d_call: .; clone_size: .; cdr3_nt: TGTGCCAGCAGCTTGGTCCCGGTAACGAACACTGAAGCTTTCTTT; cdr3_aa: CASSLVPVTNTEAFF
v_call: TRBV7-6; j_call: TRBJ2-7; d_call: .; clone_size: .; cdr3_nt: TGTGCCAGCAGCTCCGTTCCAGGGTCGGCAGGCGAGCAGTACTTC; cdr3_aa: CASSSVPGSAGEQYF
v_call: TRBV9; j_call: TRBJ2-3; d_call: .; clone_size: .; cdr3_nt: TGTGCCAGCAGCGTAGAAGGCCTGGAGGCAGATACGCAGTATTTT; cdr3_aa: CASSVEGLEADTQYF
v_call: TRBV5-1; j_call: TRBJ2-3; d_call: .; clone_size: once; cdr3_nt: TGCGCCAGCAGCTTTACAGGTAGCACAGATACGCAGTATTTT; cdr3_aa: CASSFTGSTDTQYF
v_call: TRBV4-1; j_call: TRBJ2-3; d_call: TRBD2; clone_size: .; cdr3_nt: TGCGCCAGCAGCCTCTTCGCGACTGCGGGAGGGGCAGATACGCAGTATTTT; cdr3_aa: CASSLFATAGGADTQYF
v_call: TRBV4-3; j_call: TRBJ1-4; d_call: .; clone_size: .; cdr3_nt: TGCGCCAGCAGCCAAGATCCTAGGAGTGGGTCACTGTTTTTT; cdr3_aa: CASSQDPRSGSLFF
v_call: TRBV5-6; j_call: TRBJ2-1; d_call: .; clone_size: .; cdr3_nt: TGTGCCAGCAGCTCTCTAGGGACGGGGAGATACAATGAGCAGTTCTTC; cdr3_aa: CASSSLGTGRYNEQFF
v_call: TRBV7-6; j_call: TRBJ2-2; d_call: TRBD2; clone_size: .; cdr3_nt: TGTGCCAGCAGCGCCCGTCATTTTAGCGGGAGGGCCTCCGGGGAGCTGTTTTTT; cdr3_aa: CASSARHFSGRASGELFF
v_call: TRBV4-1; j_call: TRBJ2-7; d_call: .; clone_size: .; cdr3_nt: TGCGCCAGCAGCCAAGTTGAGGGTGAAGCCTACGAGCAGTACTTC; cdr3_aa: CASSQVEGEAYEQYF
v_call: TRBV7-8; j_call: TRBJ1-4; d_call: .; clone_size: .; cdr3_nt: TGTGCCAGCGGAACGGGACGAAGGGGGGAAAAACTGTTTTTT; cdr3_aa: CASGTGRRGEKLFF
v_call: TRBV7-8; j_call: TRBJ2-7; d_call: .; clone_size: .; cdr3_nt: TGTGCCAGCAGCTTAGGTGTCTCCCCCGGGAACGAGCAGTACTTC; cdr3_aa: CASSLGVSPGNEQYF
v_call: TRBV11-2; j_call: TRBJ1-1; d_call: .; clone_size: .; cdr3_nt: TGTGCCAGCAGCCCGATGAACACTGAAGCTTTCTTT; cdr3_aa: CASSPMNTEAFF
v_call: TRBV7-7; j_call: TRBJ2-5; d_call: .; clone_size: .; cdr3_nt: TGTGCCAGCAGCCCCCGCAGGGCCCAAGAGACCCAGTACTTC; cdr3_aa: CASSPRRAQETQYF
v_call: TRBV16; j_call: TRBJ1-1; d_call: TRBD1; clone_size: .; cdr3_nt: TGTGCCAGCAGCCCGACAGGGCTAAGGGACACTGAAGCTTTCTTT; cdr3_aa: CASSPTGLRDTEAFF
v_call: TRBV9; j_call: TRBJ1-1; d_call: .; clone_size: .; cdr3_nt: TGTGCCAGCAGCGTAGTGCCCGCAGGGACAACTGAAGCTTTCTTT; cdr3_aa: CASSVVPAGTTEAFF
v_call: TRBV12-1; j_call: TRBJ2-7; d_call: .; clone_size: .; cdr3_nt: TGTGCCAGCAGCTTGACCTTGCAGCGGTCCTACGAGCAGTACTTC; cdr3_aa: CASSLTLQRSYEQYF
v_call: TRBV30; j_call: TRBJ1-2; d_call: TRBD1; clone_size: .; cdr3_nt: TGTGCCGGAACCCGGGACAGGGGGCGCGACTACACCTTC; cdr3_aa: CAGTRDRGRDYTF
v_call: TRBV18; j_call: TRBJ2-1; d_call: .; clone_size: .; cdr3_nt: TGTGCCAGCTCACCGGGGTCTGGGGAGCAGTTCTTC; cdr3_aa: CASSPGSGEQFF
v_call: TRBV19; j_call: TRBJ2-1; d_call: TRBD2; clone_size: .; cdr3_nt: TGTGCCAGTAGTATATGGGGACTAGCGGGGGCTCTCTACAATGAGCAGTTCTTC; cdr3_aa: CASSIWGLAGALYNEQFF
v_call: TRBV7-8; j_call: TRBJ2-5; d_call: .; clone_size: .; cdr3_nt: TGTGCCAGCAGCTTAGCGAACCGGGACCAAGAGACCCAGTACTTC; cdr3_aa: CASSLANRDQETQYF
v_call: TRBV11-1; j_call: TRBJ2-1; d_call: .; clone_size: .; cdr3_nt: TGTGCCAGCAGCTTAGCGCTTGGGCAAATCAATGAGCAGTTCTTC; cdr3_aa: CASSLALGQINEQFF